This is a list of T cell receptor beta chains from one sample in a study of blood T cell repertoires in COVID-19. Repertoires were generated with immunoSEQ multiplex PCR, while TCRdb's copy carries only in-frame clones and drops some. The sample yields fewer than 250,000 clones, 84% seen once. The sequencing input was PBMCs or T cells enriched from blood (not recorded which). The receptors here all came from a woman aged 25-40 years who had been exposed to COVID-19. Both conserved end residues are part of each CDR3. Each record gives: CDR3 protein, J gene, V gene.

CASSTNRQGTNEKLFF	TRBJ1-4	TRBV18
CASSRGFRSNQPQHF	TRBJ1-5	TRBV6-2/TRBV6-3
CASSSDRAYEQYF	TRBJ2-7	TRBV27
CASSHEVNTEAFF	TRBJ1-1	TRBV18
CASSTGTGRVNTEAFF	TRBJ1-1	TRBV19
CASSARGGNEQYF	TRBJ2-7	TRBV11-2
CASSLVEATEAFF	TRBJ1-1	TRBV7-9
CASSPGQGLTDTQYF	TRBJ2-3	TRBV7-2
CASSQERGGLDTQYF	TRBJ2-3	TRBV3-1/TRBV3-2
CASSETGNTEAFF	TRBJ1-1	TRBV10-2
CARGLGTVVSARGYTF	TRBJ1-2	TRBV23-1
CASSFLGQEEETQYF	TRBJ2-5	TRBV7-6
CASFRLAGGSYNEQFF	TRBJ2-1	TRBV5-1
CASSRDGGGDTEAFF	TRBJ1-1	TRBV5-1
CASSPGTGAWETQYF	TRBJ2-5	TRBV4-3
CASSLTISGGAGEQFF	TRBJ2-1	TRBV7-2
CASSTSGSPLHF	TRBJ1-6	TRBV7-9
CASSYGLAEDQETQYF	TRBJ2-5	TRBV11-2
CASSLAPGNYGYTF	TRBJ1-2	TRBV7-9
CASSVGLLDSGNTIYF	TRBJ1-3	TRBV9
CASSLTGGNTEAFF	TRBJ1-1	TRBV7-6
CASSYGLRESTDTQYF	TRBJ2-3	TRBV6-5
CASSQAARNSPLHF	TRBJ1-6	TRBV3-1/TRBV3-2
CASSQGGRRTGELFF	TRBJ2-2	TRBV3-1/TRBV3-2
CASSRRGGDQPQHF	TRBJ1-5	TRBV7-6
CSAETGGTYGYTF	TRBJ1-2	TRBV29-1
CASSQNRGETQYF	TRBJ2-5	TRBV16
CASNGEPNQPQHF	TRBJ1-5	TRBV2
CASSFDTDGTGELFF	TRBJ2-2	TRBV9
CASSYGGNEAFF	TRBJ1-1	TRBV6-5
CASSLVQGAENIQYF	TRBJ2-4	TRBV7-6
CASSPRPENTDTQYF	TRBJ2-3	TRBV11-2